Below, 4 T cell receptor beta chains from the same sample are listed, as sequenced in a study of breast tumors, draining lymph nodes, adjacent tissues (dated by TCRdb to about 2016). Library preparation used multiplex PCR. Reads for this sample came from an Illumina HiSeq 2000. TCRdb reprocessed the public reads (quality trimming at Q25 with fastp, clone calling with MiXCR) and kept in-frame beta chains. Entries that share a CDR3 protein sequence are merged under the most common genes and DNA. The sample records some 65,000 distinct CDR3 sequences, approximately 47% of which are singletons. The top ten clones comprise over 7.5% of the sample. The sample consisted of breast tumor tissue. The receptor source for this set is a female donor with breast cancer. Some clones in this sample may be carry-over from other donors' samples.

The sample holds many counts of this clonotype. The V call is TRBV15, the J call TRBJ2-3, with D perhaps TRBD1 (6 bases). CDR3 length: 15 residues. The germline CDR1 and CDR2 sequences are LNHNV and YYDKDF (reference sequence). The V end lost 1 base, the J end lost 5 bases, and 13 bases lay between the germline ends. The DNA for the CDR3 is TGTGCCACCAGCAGAGTGCCGACAGGCGGAGATACGCAGTATTTT. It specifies CATSRVPTGGDTQYF. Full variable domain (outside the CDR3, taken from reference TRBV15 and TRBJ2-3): DAMVIQNPRYQVTQFGKPVTLSCSQTLNHNVMYWYQQKSSQAPKLLFHYYDKDFNNEADTPDNFQSRRPNTSFCFLDIRSPGLGDTAMYLCATSRVPTGGDTQYFGPGTRLTVL.

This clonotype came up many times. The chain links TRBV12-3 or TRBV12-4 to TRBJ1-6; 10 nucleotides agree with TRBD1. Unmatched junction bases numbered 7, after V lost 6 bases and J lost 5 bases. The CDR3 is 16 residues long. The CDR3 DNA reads TGTGCCAGCAGCATCGACAGGGGGCTGAATAATTCACCCCTCCACTTT. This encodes CASSIDRGLNNSPLHF.

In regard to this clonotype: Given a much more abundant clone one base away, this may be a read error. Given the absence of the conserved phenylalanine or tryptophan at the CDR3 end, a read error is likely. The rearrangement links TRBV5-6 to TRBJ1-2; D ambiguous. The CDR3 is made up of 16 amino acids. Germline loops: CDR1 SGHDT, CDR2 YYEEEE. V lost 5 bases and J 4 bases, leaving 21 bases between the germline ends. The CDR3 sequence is CASRVGDPGSGYGYTS. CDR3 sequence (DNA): TGTGCCAGCAGAGTAGGCGACCCGGGCTCGGGCTATGGCTACACCTCC.

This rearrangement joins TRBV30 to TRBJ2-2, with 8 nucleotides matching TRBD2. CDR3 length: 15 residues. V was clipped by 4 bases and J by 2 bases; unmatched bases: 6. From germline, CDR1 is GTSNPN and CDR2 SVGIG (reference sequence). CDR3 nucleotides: TGTGCCTGGACCGGCGGGAGGATTAACACCGGGGAGCTGTTTTTT. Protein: CAWTGGRINTGELFF.